Below, 23 T cell receptor beta chains from the same sample are listed, as sequenced in a study of shared clonotypes between healthy human individuals. Generated by immunoSEQ multiplex PCR, the TCRdb table keeps only in-frame clones and is missing some. The sample lists approximately 500,000 clones; over 70% were seen once. The material sequenced was PBMCs. The source of these receptors is a woman in her thirties or forties in good health. Some clones in this sample may be carry-over from other donors' samples.

This clone showed up just a few times. For the CDR3, the DNA is TGTGCCAGCTCACCGACCAGGGGAGGAGAGCAGTACTTC. This translates into CASSPTRGGEQYF. This rearrangement joins TRBV18 to TRBJ2-7, with D perhaps matching TRBD1 or TRBD2 (6 bases each). The CDR3 is 13 residues long. The V end was cut by 3 bases, the J end by 7 bases, with 13 bases between. The germline V gene has CDR1 KGHSH and CDR2 LQKENI. The full variable domain, its missing parts supplied by reference TRBV18 and TRBJ2-7, is NAGVMQNPRHLVRRRGQEARLRCSPMKGHSHVYWYRQLPEEGLKFMVYLQKENIIDESGMPKERFSAEFPKEGPSILRIQQVVRGDSAAYFCASSPTRGGEQYFGPGTRLTVT.

The chain employs TRBV4-3 and TRBJ2-7; no clear D. Germline V gives CDR1 LGHNA, CDR2 YSLEER. The V and J ends lost 1 base and 5 bases respectively, with 12 bases between them. The CDR3 is 14 amino acids. As DNA, the CDR3 is TGCGCCAGCAGCCAAGTGGTCTTCACGGACGAGCAGTACTTC. This codes for CASSQVVFTDEQYF.

This clone has more than one count but fewer than ten. The J gene is TRBJ2-7, the V gene TRBV5-6, with D possibly TRBD1 on 5 matching bases. The V and J ends lost 3 bases and 0 bases respectively, with 7 bases between them. Per the germline V gene, CDR1 is SGHDT and CDR2 is YYEEEE. The CDR3 has 13 residues. CDR3 in amino acids: CASSWTLSYEQYF. DNA for the CDR3: TGTGCCAGCAGCTGGACACTCTCCTACGAGCAGTACTTC.

This clone has just one count. J is TRBJ2-3 and V is TRBV7-9; possibly TRBD1 for D (6 bases). CDR1 SEHNR and CDR2 FQNEAQ come from the germline V gene (reference sequence). CDR3 length: 14 amino acids. V shed 8 bases and J shed 3 bases, with 15 bases lying between them. This CDR3 reads CASGKEQGTDTQYF. CDR3 in DNA: TGTGCCAGCGGCAAGGAACAGGGTACAGATACGCAGTATTTT.

The V call is TRBV7-2, the J call TRBJ2-7, with TRBD1 matching over 7 bases. The germline CDR1 and CDR2 sequences are SGHTA and FQGNSA. With V trimmed by 4 bases and J by 1 base, 4 bases remained unmatched. The CDR3 is made up of 14 amino acids. In DNA, the CDR3 is TGTGCCAGCAGCTGGAACAGGGGATCCTACGAGCAGTACTTC. Translation gives CASSWNRGSYEQYF.

Details on this clone: This sequence is one base from a far larger clone and is likely a read error. This chain connects TRBV6-1 to TRBJ1-5; 7 bases agree with TRBD1. The V gene's germline CDR1 is MNHNS and CDR2 SASEGT. The CDR3 covers 15 residues. V lost 5 bases and J lost 7; bases outside the gene matches: 11. In nucleotides, the CDR3 is TGTGCCAGCAGTCCCCGACAGGGTTTAGAACAGCCCCAGCATTTT. Encoded protein: CASSPRQGLEQPQHF.

This clone was observed once. The CDR3 DNA reads as TGTGCCAGCTCAGGACAGGGTTTCAATGAGCAGTTCTTC. Its translation is CASSGQGFNEQFF. The chain carries TRBV6-5 and TRBJ2-1; 8 nucleotides align to TRBD1. Trimming removed 8 bases from V and 6 bases from J; junction bases left unmatched: 6. The CDR3 has 13 residues. Germline CDR1 MNHEY, CDR2 SVGAGI.

The chain links TRBV15 to TRBJ1-4, with a possible D match to TRBD1 (5 bases). V was cut by 1 base and J by 8 bases, with 17 bases left in between. CDR1 is LNHNV, CDR2 YYDKDF, per germline (reference sequence). The CDR3 is made up of 16 amino acids. CDR3 in amino acids: CATSRGVVRVGEKLFF. In DNA form, the CDR3 reads TGTGCCACCAGCAGAGGTGTGGTCAGGGTGGGGGAAAAACTGTTTTTT.

The chain uses TRBV6-1 and TRBJ2-1; tentatively, D is TRBD2 (5 bases). CDR1 is MNHNS and CDR2 is SASEGT in the germline V gene. Between the trimmed V and J ends, which lost 4 bases and 7 bases, there was a span of 23 bases. CDR3 length: 17 amino acids. The CDR3 sequence is CASSGHPTGSPRNEQFF. The CDR3 DNA is TGTGCCAGCAGTGGCCATCCGACGGGGTCTCCAAGGAATGAGCAGTTCTTC.

A remark on this clone: A far bigger clonotype differs at one base, so this is likely a read error. This sequence joins TRBV4-1 and TRBJ2-3, with unresolved D. The germline gives CDR1 MGHRA, CDR2 YSYEKL. V was pared by 2 bases and J by 7 bases, with 13 bases between. The CDR3 spans 14 residues. The CDR3 loop is CASSQRLDTYTQYF. The DNA of the CDR3 is TGCGCCAGCAGCCAACGACTGGATACATATACGCAGTATTTT.

The chain has TRBV27 and TRBJ1-1; D unclear. This CDR3 is built from 14 residues. V shed 5 bases and J shed 1 base, with 11 bases lying between them. Per germline, CDR1 MNHEY and CDR2 SMNVEV (reference sequence). DNA of the CDR3: TGTGCCAGCAGTCCGGCCGGAGGGAACACTGAAGCTTTCTTT. This encodes CASSPAGGNTEAFF.

Regarding this clone: A far more abundant clone sits one base away, making this likely a read error. The V and J genes are TRBV2 and TRBJ1-1; a possible D gene is TRBD1 (5 bases). The germline V gene has CDR1 SNHLY and CDR2 FYNNEI. The CDR3 length is 16 residues. Trimming removed 2 bases from V and 1 base from J, with 14 bases in between. CDR3 sequence (DNA): TGTGCCAGCAGTGAATTAGGGGTAGAGGGGAACACTGAAGCTTTCTTT. Encoded protein: CASSELGVEGNTEAFF.

To note about this clone: Given a far larger clone just one base away, this is likely a sequencing read error. The same CDR3 is also encoded by other DNA sequences in this sample. This chain joins TRBV5-4 and TRBJ2-7, with D unclear. The germline V gene encodes CDR1 SGHNT and CDR2 YYREEE (reference sequence). V was pared by 0 bases and J by 6 bases, with 13 bases between. The CDR3 spans 14 residues. The chain's CDR3 is CASSLGQWKGEQYF. Here the CDR3 DNA reads TGTGCCAGCAGCTTGGGACAATGGAAGGGCGAGCAGTACTTC.

Points on this clone: One base separates it from a far larger clone, so it is likely a read error. This specimen includes other DNA sequences encoding the same CDR3. The chain carries TRBV4-1 and TRBJ2-7; perhaps TRBD2 as D (6 bases). The CDR3 has 15 amino acids. V shed 1 base and J shed 0 bases, with 10 bases lying between them. Germline CDR1 is MGHRA and CDR2 is YSYEKL. In nucleotides, the CDR3 is TGCGCCAGCAGCCAAGGTCCCGGGAGCTCCTACGAGCAGTACTTC. Protein sequence: CASSQGPGSSYEQYF.

As to this clone: A far larger clone is one base from this, pointing to a likely read error. The chain employs TRBV4-3 and TRBJ1-1; tentative D call: TRBD1 (5 bases). Looked up from germline, CDR1 is LGHNA and CDR2 is YSLEER. This CDR3 comprises 19 residues. The DNA for the CDR3 is TGCACCAGCAGCCACCAATCGCCGACAGACTTGGCCGGGGACACTGAAGCTTTCTTT. Translation: CTSSHQSPTDLAGDTEAFF.

The chain couples TRBV11-2 to TRBJ2-2; TRBD1 aligns across 9 bases. V shed 7 bases and J 4 bases; nucleotides not matched to a gene: 10. Germline CDR1 SGHAT, CDR2 FQNNGV. The CDR3 extends over 16 amino acids. The chain's CDR3 is CASTRTGEIPTGELFF. In DNA form, the CDR3 reads TGTGCCAGCACACGGACAGGGGAGATTCCCACCGGGGAGCTGTTTTTT.

V and J are TRBV7-2 and TRBJ1-5; D call uncertain. Trimming shortened V by 5 bases and J by 2 bases, and 7 bases separated the two germline ends. The CDR3 covers 13 residues. CDR1 is SGHTA, CDR2 FQGNSA, per germline. The CDR3 DNA is TGTGCCAGCAGCCGACAAGGCAATCAGCCCCAGCATTTT. Protein product: CASSRQGNQPQHF. Supplemented by reference TRBV7-2 and TRBJ1-5, the full variable domain reads GAGVSQSPSNKVTEKGKDVELRCDPISGHTALYWYRQSLGQGLEFLIYFQGNSAPDKSGLPSDRFSAERTGGSVSTLTIQRTQQEDSAVYLCASSRQGNQPQHFGDGTRLSIL.

The chain recombines TRBV5-1 with TRBJ2-7; D perhaps matches TRBD1 (5 bases). The CDR3 consists of 15 residues. The V gene's germline CDR1 is SGHRS and CDR2 YFSETQ. V lost 0 bases and J lost 7, with 17 bases in between. CDR3 sequence reads: CASSLGGRVAEEQYF. The CDR3 nucleotides read TGCGCCAGCAGCTTGGGAGGCAGGGTGGCGGAGGAGCAGTACTTC.

In regard to this clone: At the DNA level, this CDR3 is encoded by other sequences in the same sample as well. V is TRBV18 and J is TRBJ2-2; D may match TRBD1 or TRBD2 (5 bases each). The CDR3 is 14 residues long. V gave up 0 bases and J gave up 5 bases, with 7 bases separating them. Germline V gene lookup returns CDR1 KGHSH and CDR2 LQKENI. CDR3 DNA: TGTGCCAGCTCACCACCGGGACGGACCGGGGAGCTGTTTTTT. Its protein product is CASSPPGRTGELFF.

The chain couples TRBV18 to TRBJ1-1; D perhaps matches TRBD1 (5 bases). V gave up 6 bases and J gave up 6 bases, with 20 bases separating them. Germline CDR1 KGHSH, CDR2 LQKENI. CDR3 length equals 15 residues. The CDR3 protein is CASSLGAGDGSEAFF. CDR3 DNA sequence: TGTGCCAGCTCCCTGGGCGCGGGGGACGGCTCTGAAGCTTTCTTT.

The count of this clone is one. The J gene is TRBJ1-3, the V gene TRBV11-2, with D perhaps TRBD1 (5 bases). This CDR3 has 12 amino acids. V dropped 11 bases and J dropped 3 bases, with 11 bases sitting between them. Germline lookup yields CDR1 SGHAT and CDR2 FQNNGV. CDR3 loop: CADRGVGNTIYF. The CDR3 DNA follows: TGTGCCGACCGGGGGGTTGGAAACACCATATATTTT.

Comment on this clone: A far larger clone differs by one base, so this is likely a read error. This specimen includes other DNA sequences encoding the same CDR3. The chain employs TRBV14 and TRBJ2-7, with 11 bases lining up with TRBD2. The V and J ends lost 7 bases and 7 bases, in that order; junction bases with no gene match: 9. Germline V gives CDR1 SGHDN, CDR2 FVKESK. The CDR3 has 14 residues. The CDR3 is CASTLAGGTSEQYF. The CDR3, as DNA: TGTGCCAGCACCCTAGCGGGAGGTACTTCTGAGCAGTACTTC.

This clone showed up just a few times. V is TRBV7-2 and J is TRBJ1-3, with TRBD1 matching over 8 bases. The CDR3 runs 16 residues. CDR1 and CDR2 (germline): SGHTA, FQGNSA. The V and J ends lost 4 bases and 4 bases, in that order; junction bases with no gene match: 9. CDR3 DNA sequence: TGTGCCAGCAGCTCAGTCTCAGGGGGCTCAGGAAACACCATATATTTT. Protein: CASSSVSGGSGNTIYF.